What follows describes a single T cell receptor beta chain. Its specificity is unknown. This sample stems from a study of vaccination and CD4 T cells after COVID-19. Treatment of the sample: roughly 11-day PBMC culture with coronavirus spike peptide pools or control peptides (ViraFEST assay). The Oncomine TCR Beta short-read assay sequenced DNA from cultured CD4+ T cells. Via MiXCR, TCRdb re-called the PCR reads, giving one row per CDR3 protein. The data show around 10,000 distinct CDR3 sequences, about 38% seen once. The CDR3 has 16 residues. Sequenced material: CD4+ T cells from blood, cultured in vitro. This clonotype was obtained from a human donor who had recovered from COVID-19. This chain connects TRBV12-2 to TRBJ2-4; TRBD1 is the table's D call, not checked against the DNA. TRBV12-2 has pseudogene status. CDR3 in amino acids: CASRPRAALAKNIQYF. In nucleotides, the CDR3 is TGTGCAAGTCGTCCCAGGGCGGCCCTAGCCAAAAACATTCAGTACTTC.